This T cell receptor beta chain was documented in a study of glioma-infiltrating T cells after dendritic cell vaccination. About the study: Samples are from glioblastoma patients in Phase I and II dendritic cell vaccine trials. Between the early 2000s and the early 2010s, patients got autologous tumor lysate-pulsed dendritic cell vaccines.

V was cut by 3 bases and J by 0 bases, with 10 bases left in between. The CDR3 has 15 amino acids. CDR1 is SGHNT and CDR2 is YENEEA in the germline V gene. Up to about 2 ug genomic DNA was used for TCRB CDR3 amplification. Sequencing was performed with immunoSEQ multiplex PCR; in TCRdb, only in-frame clones are kept and a portion is missing. The repertoire includes more than 85,000 clones, approximately 81% of them detected once, and around 2.9% sits in the top ten. The TCR originated in a human donor with glioblastoma. The specimen was blood, collected before dendritic cell vaccination. This chain uses TRBV11-3 with TRBJ2-3, with D possibly being TRBD2 (6 bases). This CDR3 reads CASSFSGGSTDTQYF. The CDR3 bases are TGTGCCAGCAGCTTTTCCGGGGGTAGCACAGATACGCAGTATTTT.